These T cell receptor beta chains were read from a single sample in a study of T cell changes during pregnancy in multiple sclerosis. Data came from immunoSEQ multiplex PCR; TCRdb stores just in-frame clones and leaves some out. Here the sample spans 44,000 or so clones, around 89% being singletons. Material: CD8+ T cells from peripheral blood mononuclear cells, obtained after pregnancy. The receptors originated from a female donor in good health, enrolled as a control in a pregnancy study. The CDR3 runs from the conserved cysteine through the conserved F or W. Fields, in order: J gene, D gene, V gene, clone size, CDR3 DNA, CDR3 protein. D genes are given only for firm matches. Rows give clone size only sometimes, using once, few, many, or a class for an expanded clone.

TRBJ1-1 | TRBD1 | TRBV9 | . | TGTGCCAGCAGCCCAGGGACAGGGACCCCTGGGGCTTTCTTT | CASSPGTGTPGAFF
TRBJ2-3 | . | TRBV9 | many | TGTGCCAGCAGCTCCTCAGGGAAAACAGATACGCAGTATTTT | CASSSSGKTDTQYF
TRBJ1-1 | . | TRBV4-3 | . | TGCGCCAGCACCTGGGCCCATAAGACGAACACTGAAGCTTTCTTT | CASTWAHKTNTEAFF
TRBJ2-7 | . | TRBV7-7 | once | TGTGCTAGCAGCTTAAGAGCGGGTAACGGGTACGAGCAGTACTTC | CASSLRAGNGYEQYF
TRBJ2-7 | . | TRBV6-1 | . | TGTGCCAGCAGTGGTCATCTAGCTGAAGCCTACGAGCAGTACTTC | CASSGHLAEAYEQYF
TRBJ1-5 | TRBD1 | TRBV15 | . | TGTGCCACCAGCGGTCTGGGAGACAGGGTCGATCAGCCCCAGCATTTT | CATSGLGDRVDQPQHF
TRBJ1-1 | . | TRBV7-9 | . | TGTGCCAGCAGCTCCCGGGGGGGCACTGAAGCTTTCTTT | CASSSRGGTEAFF
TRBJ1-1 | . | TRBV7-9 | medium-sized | TGTGCCAGCAGCTTAGTACAGGGTTACACTGAAGCTTTCTTT | CASSLVQGYTEAFF
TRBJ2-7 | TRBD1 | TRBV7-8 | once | TGTGCCAGCAGCTTTGAAGGGGGAAGCGAGACAGGGACCTACGAGCAGTACTTC | CASSFEGGSETGTYEQYF
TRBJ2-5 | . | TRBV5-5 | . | TGTGCCAGCAGCTTGGCCATCTGGGAGGAGTGGGAGACCCAGTACTTC | CASSLAIWEEWETQYF
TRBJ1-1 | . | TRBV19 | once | TGTGCCAGCACCACTCGAGAATGGAACACTGAAGCTTTCTTT | CASTTREWNTEAFF
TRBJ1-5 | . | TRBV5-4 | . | TGTGCCAGCACTGAGAGACCGGGTCAGCCCCAGCATTTT | CASTERPGQPQHF
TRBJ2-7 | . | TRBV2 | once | TGTGCCAGCAGTGACGGTTACGAGCAGTACTTC | CASSDGYEQYF
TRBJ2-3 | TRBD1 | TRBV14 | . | TGTGCCAGCAGCCAAGCTAGGGACAGTCCCCGAACTGGCACAGATACGCAGTATTTT | CASSQARDSPRTGTDTQYF
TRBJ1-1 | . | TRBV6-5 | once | TGTGCCAGCAGTTACGGCGGCACTGAAGCTTTCTTT | CASSYGGTEAFF
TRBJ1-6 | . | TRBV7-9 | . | TGTGCCAGCAGCCAAACAGACCCTTTCAATTCACCCCTCCACTTT | CASSQTDPFNSPLHF
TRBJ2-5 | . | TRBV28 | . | TGTGCCAGCATGGGGCCCCGGGAGACCCAGTACTTC | CASMGPRETQYF